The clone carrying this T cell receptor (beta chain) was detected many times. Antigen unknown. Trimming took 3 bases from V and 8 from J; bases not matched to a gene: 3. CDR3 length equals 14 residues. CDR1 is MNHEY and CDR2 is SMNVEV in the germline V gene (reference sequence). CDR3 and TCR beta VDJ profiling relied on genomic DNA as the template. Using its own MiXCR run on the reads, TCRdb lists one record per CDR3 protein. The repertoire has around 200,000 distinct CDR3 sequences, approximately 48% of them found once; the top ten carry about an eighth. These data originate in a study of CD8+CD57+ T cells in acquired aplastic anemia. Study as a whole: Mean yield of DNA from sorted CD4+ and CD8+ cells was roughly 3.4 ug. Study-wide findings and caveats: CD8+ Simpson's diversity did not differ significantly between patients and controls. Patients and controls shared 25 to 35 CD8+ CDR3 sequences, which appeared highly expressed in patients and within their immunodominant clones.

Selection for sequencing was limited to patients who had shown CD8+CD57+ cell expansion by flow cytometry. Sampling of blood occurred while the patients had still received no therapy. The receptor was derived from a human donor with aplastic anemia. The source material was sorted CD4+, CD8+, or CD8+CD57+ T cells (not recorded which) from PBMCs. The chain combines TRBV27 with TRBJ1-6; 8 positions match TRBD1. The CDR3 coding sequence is TGTGCCAGCAGTTTCGACAGGGGCTATTCACCCCTCCACTTT. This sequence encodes CASSFDRGYSPLHF.